This T cell receptor beta chain was observed in a study of blood T cell repertoires in COVID-19. Study-wide context: Sites across the United States, Italy and Spain contributed samples from acute and convalescent COVID-19. Sample material is recorded as cDNA or gDNA derived from T cells, B-cell-depleted T cells, or PBMCs.

The CDR3 is 12 residues long. Trimming took 1 base from V and 13 from J, leaving 11 bases between them. In the original workflow: Counts of nucleated cells, estimated from reference gene primer amplification, were obtained. Only in-frame clones appear in the TCRdb table, and some are missing; sequencing was by immunoSEQ multiplex PCR. For V, J and clone size, that table is used; D and trimming come from the DNA. The profile shows approximately 130,000 clones, over 70% of them singletons. V usage is TRBV12-3 or TRBV12-4 and J usage is TRBJ1-5; no reliable D call. The sample was peripheral blood. This clonotype was sampled from a man at least 80 years old with active or convalescent COVID-19. CDR3 DNA sequence: TGTGCCAGCAGTTTAGGACTCGCCAAGCAGCATTTT. Translated: CASSLGLAKQHF.